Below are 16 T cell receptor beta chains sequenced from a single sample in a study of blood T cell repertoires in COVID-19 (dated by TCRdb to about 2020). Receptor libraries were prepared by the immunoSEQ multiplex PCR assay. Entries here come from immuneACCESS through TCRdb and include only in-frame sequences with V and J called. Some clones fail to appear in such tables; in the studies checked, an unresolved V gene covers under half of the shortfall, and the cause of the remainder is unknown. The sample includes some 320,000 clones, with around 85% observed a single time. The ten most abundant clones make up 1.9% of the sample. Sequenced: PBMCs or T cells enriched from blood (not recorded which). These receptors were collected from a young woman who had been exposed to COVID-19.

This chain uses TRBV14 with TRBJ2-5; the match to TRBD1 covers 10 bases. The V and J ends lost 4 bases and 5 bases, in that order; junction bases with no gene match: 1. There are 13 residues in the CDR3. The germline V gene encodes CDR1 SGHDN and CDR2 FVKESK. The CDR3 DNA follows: TGTGCCAGCAGCCGGACAGGGGGGGAGACCCAGTACTTC. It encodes CASSRTGGETQYF. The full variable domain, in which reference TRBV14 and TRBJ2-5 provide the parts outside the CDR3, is EAGVTQFPSHSVIEKGQTVTLRCDPISGHDNLYWYRRVMGKEIKFLLHFVKESKQDESGMPNNRFLAERTGGTYSTLKVQPAELEDSGVYFCASSRTGGETQYFGPGTRLLVL.

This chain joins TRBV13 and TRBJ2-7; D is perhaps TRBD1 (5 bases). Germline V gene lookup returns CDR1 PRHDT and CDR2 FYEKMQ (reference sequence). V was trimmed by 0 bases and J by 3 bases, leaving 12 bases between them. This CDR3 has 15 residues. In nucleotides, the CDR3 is TGTGCCAGCAGCTTAGGTCGGTCAGGGTTCTACGAGCAGTACTTC. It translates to CASSLGRSGFYEQYF.

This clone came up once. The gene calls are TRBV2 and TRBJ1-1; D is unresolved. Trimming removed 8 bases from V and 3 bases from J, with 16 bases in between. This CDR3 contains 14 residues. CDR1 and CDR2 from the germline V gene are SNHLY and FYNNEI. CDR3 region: CASSPARRDTEAFF. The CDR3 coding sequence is TGTGCCAGCTCTCCTGCCCGCCGGGACACTGAAGCTTTCTTT.

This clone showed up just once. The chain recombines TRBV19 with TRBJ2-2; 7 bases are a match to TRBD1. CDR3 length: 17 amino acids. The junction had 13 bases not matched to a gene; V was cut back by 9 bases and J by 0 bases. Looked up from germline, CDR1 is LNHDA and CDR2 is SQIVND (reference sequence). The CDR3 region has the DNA TGTGCCAGCCGATTATCCGGGACAGCCGCGAACACCGGGGAGCTGTTTTTT. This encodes CASRLSGTAANTGELFF.

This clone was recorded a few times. CDR3 sequence: CANKGQADTGELFF. The CDR3 coding sequence is TGTGCCAATAAGGGACAGGCCGACACCGGGGAGCTGTTTTTT. The chain combines TRBV7-9 with TRBJ2-2; TRBD1 aligns across 8 bases. Trimming cost V 10 bases and J 3 bases; bases outside gene matches: 7. The V gene's germline CDR1 is SEHNR and CDR2 FQNEAQ (reference sequence). CDR3 length equals 14 residues.

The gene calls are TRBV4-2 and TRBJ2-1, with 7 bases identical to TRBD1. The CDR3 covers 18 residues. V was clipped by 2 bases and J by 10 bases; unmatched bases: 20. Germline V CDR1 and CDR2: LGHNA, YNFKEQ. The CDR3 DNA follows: TGTGCCAGCAGCCAAAAAAGTGTGGTCGGGACAGTGTTTTTGGAGCAGTTCTTC. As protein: CASSQKSVVGTVFLEQFF.

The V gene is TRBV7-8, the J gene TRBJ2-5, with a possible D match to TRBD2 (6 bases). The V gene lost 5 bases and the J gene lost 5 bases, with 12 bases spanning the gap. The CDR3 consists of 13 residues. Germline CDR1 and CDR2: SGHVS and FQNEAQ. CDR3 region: CASSGRTEETQYF. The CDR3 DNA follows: TGTGCCAGCAGCGGGAGGACCGAGGAGACCCAGTACTTC.

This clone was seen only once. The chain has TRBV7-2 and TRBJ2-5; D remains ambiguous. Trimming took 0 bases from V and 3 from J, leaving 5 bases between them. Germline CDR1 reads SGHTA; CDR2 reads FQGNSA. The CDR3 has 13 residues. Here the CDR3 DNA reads TGTGCCAGCAGCTTAGCCCCCGAAGAGACCCAGTACTTC. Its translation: CASSLAPEETQYF.

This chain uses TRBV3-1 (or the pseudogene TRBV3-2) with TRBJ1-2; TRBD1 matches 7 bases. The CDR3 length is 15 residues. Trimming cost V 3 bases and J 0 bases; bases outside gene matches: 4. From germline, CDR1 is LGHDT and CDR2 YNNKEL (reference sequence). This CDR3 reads CASSQGQSPNYGYTF. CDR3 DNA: TGTGCCAGCAGCCAGGGACAGTCTCCTAACTATGGCTACACCTTC.

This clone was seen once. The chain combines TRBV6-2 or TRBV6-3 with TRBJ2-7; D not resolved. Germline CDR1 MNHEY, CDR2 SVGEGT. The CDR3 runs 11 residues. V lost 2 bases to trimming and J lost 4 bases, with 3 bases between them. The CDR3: CASSYAYEQYF. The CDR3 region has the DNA TGTGCCAGCAGTTACGCGTACGAGCAGTACTTC.

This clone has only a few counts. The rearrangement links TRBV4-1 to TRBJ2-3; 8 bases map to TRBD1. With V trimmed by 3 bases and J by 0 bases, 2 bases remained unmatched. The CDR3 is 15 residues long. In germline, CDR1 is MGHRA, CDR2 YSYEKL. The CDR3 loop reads CASSQRTGSTDTQYF. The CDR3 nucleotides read TGCGCCAGCAGCCAGAGGACAGGGAGCACAGATACGCAGTATTTT.

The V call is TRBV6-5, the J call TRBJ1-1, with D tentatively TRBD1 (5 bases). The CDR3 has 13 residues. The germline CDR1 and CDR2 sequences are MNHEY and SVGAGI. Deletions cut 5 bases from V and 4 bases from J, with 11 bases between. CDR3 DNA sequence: TGTGCCAGCAGTCCTCAGGGAGGCACTGAAGCTTTCTTT. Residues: CASSPQGGTEAFF.

The CDR3 nucleotides are TGCGCCAGCAGCCACGACTGGGGGGGGTCGTCACCCCTCCACTTT. Translated: CASSHDWGGSSPLHF. The chain is built from TRBV4-1 and TRBJ1-6, with a possible D match to TRBD1 (5 bases). Deletions cut 3 bases from V and 10 bases from J, with 16 bases between. This CDR3 spans 15 amino acids. Germline-derived CDR1 and CDR2 are MGHRA and YSYEKL.

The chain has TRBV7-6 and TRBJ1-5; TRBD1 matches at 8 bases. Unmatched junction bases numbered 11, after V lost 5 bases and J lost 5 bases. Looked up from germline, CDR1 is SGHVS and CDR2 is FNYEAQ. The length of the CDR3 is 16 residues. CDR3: CASSPTQGAEYQPQHF. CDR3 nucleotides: TGTGCCAGCAGCCCAACTCAGGGGGCAGAATATCAGCCCCAGCATTTT.

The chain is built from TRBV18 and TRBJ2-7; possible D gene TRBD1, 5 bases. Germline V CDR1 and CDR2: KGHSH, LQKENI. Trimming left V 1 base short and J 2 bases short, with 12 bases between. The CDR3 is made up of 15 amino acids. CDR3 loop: CASSPRGIPTYEQYF. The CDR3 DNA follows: TGTGCCAGCTCACCACGGGGCATTCCGACCTACGAGCAGTACTTC. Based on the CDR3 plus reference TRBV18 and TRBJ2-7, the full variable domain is NAGVMQNPRHLVRRRGQEARLRCSPMKGHSHVYWYRQLPEEGLKFMVYLQKENIIDESGMPKERFSAEFPKEGPSILRIQQVVRGDSAAYFCASSPRGIPTYEQYFGPGTRLTVT.

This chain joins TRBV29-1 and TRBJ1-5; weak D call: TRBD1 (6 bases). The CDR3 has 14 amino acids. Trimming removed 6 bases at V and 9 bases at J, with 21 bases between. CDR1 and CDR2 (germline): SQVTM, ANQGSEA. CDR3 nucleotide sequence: TGCAGCGTGCGACCAGGGGCCGCTAATGGGCCCCAGCATTTT. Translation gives CSVRPGAANGPQHF.